The entry that follows covers one TCR beta chain sequence. The method was immunoSEQ multiplex PCR; TCRdb's version includes in-frame clones alone and lacks a portion of them. The sample consists of some 70,000 clones, 79% of them appearing once. This specimen belongs to a study of early stage breast cancer tumors. The sequence was obtained from a person between 55 and 70 years old with breast cancer. The specimen was blood.

The DNA for the CDR3 is TGTGCCAGCTCACCACGCCGGGGTATCACAGATACGCAGTATTTT. Amino acids: CASSPRRGITDTQYF. The genes are TRBV18 and TRBJ2-3, with D possibly matching TRBD2 (5 bases). V was pared by 1 base and J by 2 bases, with 10 bases between. The CDR3 has 15 amino acids. The germline CDR1 and CDR2 sequences are KGHSH and LQKENI.